The 20 T cell receptor beta chains below come from one sample, sequenced in a study of shared clonotypes between healthy human individuals. The repertoire was sequenced with immunoSEQ multiplex PCR; TCRdb's copy has only in-frame clones and lacks some. This sample has roughly 1.4 million clones, with approximately 98.5% found just once. Sequencing was performed on naive CD4+ T cells sorted from blood. Subset noted: CD45RA+ positively selected. The receptor source for this set is a man aged 25-40 years in good health.

V usage is TRBV7-2 and J usage is TRBJ2-3, with 7 bases aligning to TRBD2. Looked up from germline, CDR1 is SGHTA and CDR2 is FQGNSA. This CDR3 region has 17 residues. V was pared by 2 bases and J by 0 bases, with 8 bases of the junction left unmatched. CDR3 amino acids: CASSLSQRGFSTDTQYF. In nucleotides, the CDR3 is TGTGCCAGCAGCTTAAGCCAGCGGGGATTTAGCACAGATACGCAGTATTTT.

This rearrangement joins TRBV15 to TRBJ2-4; 9 nucleotides agree with TRBD1. CDR3 length: 15 amino acids. CDR1 is LNHNV, CDR2 YYDKDF, per germline (reference sequence). The V segment lost 1 base and the J segment 4 bases; nucleotides outside the gene matches: 2. As DNA, the CDR3 is TGTGCCACCAGCAGAGGGGACAGGGAAAAAAACATTCAGTACTTC. This codes for CATSRGDREKNIQYF.

This sequence joins TRBV9 and TRBJ2-2; D gene ambiguous. This CDR3 has 14 residues. From germline, CDR1 is SGDLS and CDR2 YYNGEE. The ends were cut back, 7 bases at V and 2 bases at J, with 12 bases in the middle. This CDR3 is CASARIGNTGELFF. The CDR3 DNA follows: TGTGCCAGCGCCCGGATCGGTAACACCGGGGAGCTGTTTTTT.

The gene calls are TRBV5-1 and TRBJ2-7; no clear D. This CDR3 has 14 residues. The V end was cut by 0 bases, the J end by 0 bases, with 7 bases between. Looked up from germline, CDR1 is SGHRS and CDR2 is YFSETQ. In DNA form, the CDR3 reads TGCGCCAGCAGCTTGGGGGTGTTCTCCTACGAGCAGTACTTC. Amino acid sequence: CASSLGVFSYEQYF.

The V call is TRBV27, the J call TRBJ1-2; the D is unclear. Germline V gene lookup returns CDR1 MNHEY and CDR2 SMNVEV (reference sequence). The CDR3 has 13 residues. Trimming took off 4 bases at V and 2 bases at J, with 8 bases between the two ends. For the CDR3, the DNA is TGTGCCAGCAGTTACACCGTAAACTATGGCTACACCTTC. Translation: CASSYTVNYGYTF.

The chain has TRBV11-2 and TRBJ2-5; TRBD1 matches 10 bases. Germline V lookup: CDR1 SGHAT, CDR2 FQNNGV. The CDR3 totals 14 residues. Trimming cost V 5 bases and J 3 bases; bases outside gene matches: 3. This chain's CDR3 is CASSLTGGKETQYF. The CDR3 region has the DNA TGTGCCAGCAGCCTGACAGGGGGCAAAGAGACCCAGTACTTC. Drawing the rest from reference TRBV11-2 and TRBJ2-5, the complete variable domain is EAGVAQSPRYKIIEKRQSVAFWCNPISGHATLYWYQQILGQGPKLLIQFQNNGVVDDSQLPKDRFSAERLKGVDSTLKIQPAKLEDSAVYLCASSLTGGKETQYFGPGTRLLVL.

This chain connects TRBV5-4 to TRBJ2-1; 10 bases are a match to TRBD2. CDR3 length equals 15 residues. CDR1 SGHNT and CDR2 YYREEE come from the germline V gene (reference sequence). V was pared by 7 bases and J by 8 bases, with 12 bases of the junction left unmatched. Here the CDR3 reads CASSNKAGGPHEQFF. The CDR3 nucleotides are TGTGCCAGCTCTAACAAAGCGGGAGGGCCTCATGAGCAGTTCTTC.

The chain couples TRBV7-2 to TRBJ1-4, with D possibly being TRBD1 (5 bases). CDR1 and CDR2 from the germline V gene are SGHTA and FQGNSA. V was trimmed by 8 bases and J by 3 bases, leaving 10 bases between them. The CDR3 extends over 13 amino acids. The CDR3 sequence: CASAGDPNEKLFF. The CDR3 bases are TGTGCCAGCGCTGGGGACCCTAATGAAAAACTGTTTTTT.

The count of this clone is one. CDR3 coding DNA: TGTGCCAGCAGCTTAAAACCGGGACTACGCCAAGAGACCCAGTACTTC. It specifies CASSLKPGLRQETQYF. The genes are TRBV7-9 and TRBJ2-5; 7 bases agree with TRBD2. Germline CDR1 and CDR2: SEHNR and FQNEAQ (reference sequence). CDR3 length: 16 residues. Trimming removed 2 bases from V and 1 base from J; junction bases left unmatched: 7.

This chain uses TRBV11-3 with TRBJ2-3; D unclear. Germline loops: CDR1 SGHNT, CDR2 YENEEA. This CDR3 spans 14 amino acids. Between the trimmed V and J ends, which lost 0 bases and 5 bases, there was a span of 9 bases. DNA of the CDR3: TGTGCCAGCAGCTTAGATCGACTTGAAGATACGCAGTATTTT. Translating gives CASSLDRLEDTQYF.

J is TRBJ2-7 and V is TRBV5-6; 8 bases are a match to TRBD2. Trimming cost V 4 bases and J 0 bases; bases outside gene matches: 6. This CDR3 has 15 residues. CDR1 is SGHDT and CDR2 is YYEEEE in the germline V gene. This CDR3 is CASSPGLAHSYEQYF. The CDR3 DNA reads as TGTGCCAGCAGCCCTGGACTAGCTCACTCCTACGAGCAGTACTTC. The full variable domain, with the rest looked up from reference TRBV5-6 and TRBJ2-7, is DAGVTQSPTHLIKTRGQQVTLRCSPKSGHDTVSWYQQALGQGPQFIFQYYEEEERQRGNFPDRFSGHQFPNYSSELNVNALLLGDSALYLCASSPGLAHSYEQYFGPGTRLTVT.

V gene TRBV5-5 combines with J gene TRBJ2-6; no reliable D call. Between the trimmed V and J ends, which lost 4 bases and 0 bases, there was a span of 8 bases. The CDR3 consists of 15 residues. Germline assignment: CDR1 SGHKS and CDR2 YYEKEE (reference sequence). The CDR3 spells CASSPVGSGANVLTF. The CDR3, as DNA: TGTGCCAGCAGCCCGGTTGGCTCTGGGGCCAACGTCCTGACTTTC.

The genes are TRBV6-1 and TRBJ1-2; unclear D gene. Germline V gene sequence: CDR1 MNHNS, CDR2 SASEGT. The CDR3 runs 11 residues. V shed 4 bases and J shed 8 bases, with 8 bases lying between them. CDR3: CASSVPEGYTF. DNA of the CDR3: TGTGCCAGCAGTGTTCCTGAGGGCTACACCTTC.

In regard to this clone: Relative to the germline gene, one junction end is altered; a read error may explain this. The chain carries TRBV28 and TRBJ1-3; possible D gene TRBD1, 6 bases. CDR1 is MDHEN, CDR2 SYDVKM, per germline. The CDR3 has 16 amino acids. CDR3 DNA sequence: TGTGCCAGCAGTTCCTCGGGACAAGGGTCTGGGAACACCATATATTTT. Translation: CASSSSGQGSGNTIYF.

The genes are TRBV5-1 and TRBJ2-2; weak D call: TRBD2 (5 bases). V lost 9 bases, J lost 2 bases, and 17 bases lay in between. This CDR3 comprises 15 residues. Germline lookup yields CDR1 SGHRS and CDR2 YFSETQ. The CDR3 DNA is TGCGCCACCCGAGGCAGCGGAGTAAACACCGGGGAGCTGTTTTTT. This translates into CATRGSGVNTGELFF.

The gene calls are TRBV6-1 and TRBJ2-1; 8 bases line up with TRBD2. The CDR3 length is 14 residues. Germline V gene data show CDR1 as MNHNS and CDR2 as SASEGT. V trimming: 4 bases; J trimming: 6 bases; junction bases outside the gene matches: 5. CDR3 nucleotides: TGTGCCAGCAGTGGTAGCGGGGCATCCAATGAGCAGTTCTTC. Residues: CASSGSGASNEQFF.

V gene TRBV15 combines with J gene TRBJ2-7; tentatively, D is TRBD2 (5 bases). V gave up 3 bases and J gave up 0 bases, with 9 bases separating them. CDR1 is LNHNV and CDR2 is YYDKDF in the germline V gene (reference sequence). The CDR3 totals 14 residues. The CDR3 DNA is TGTGCCACCAGCAGCACGGGGAGCTCCTACGAGCAGTACTTC. Its protein product is CATSSTGSSYEQYF.

This clone was seen just once. V gene TRBV2 combines with J gene TRBJ1-1; D gene unclear. The CDR3 is made up of 12 amino acids. The V end lost 3 bases, the J end lost 4 bases, and 6 bases lay between the germline ends. Germline V CDR1 and CDR2: SNHLY, FYNNEI. The CDR3 DNA sequence: TGTGCCAGCAGTGAGGTTCCCACTGAAGCTTTCTTT. Translating gives CASSEVPTEAFF. Drawing the rest from reference TRBV2 and TRBJ1-1, the complete variable domain is EPEVTQTPSHQVTQMGQEVILRCVPISNHLYFYWYRQILGQKVEFLVSFYNNEISEKSEIFDDQFSVERPDGSNFTLKIRSTKLEDSAMYFCASSEVPTEAFFGQGTRLTVV.

This chain links TRBV4-1 with TRBJ1-1; no clear D. The CDR3 has 18 residues. The ends were cut back, 0 bases at V and 2 bases at J, with 19 bases in the middle. Germline CDR1 and CDR2: MGHRA and YSYEKL. The CDR3: CASSQEMVRKQLNTEAFF. The CDR3 bases are TGCGCCAGCAGCCAAGAGATGGTCAGGAAGCAGCTAAACACTGAAGCTTTCTTT.

A word on this clone: This sample also contains other DNA sequences that code for the same CDR3. The chain uses TRBV5-5 and TRBJ2-7; D gene ambiguous. The CDR3 loop spans 13 amino acids. Looked up from germline, CDR1 is SGHKS and CDR2 is YYEKEE (reference sequence). Between the trimmed V and J ends, which lost 0 bases and 3 bases, there was a span of 7 bases. DNA of the CDR3: TGTGCCAGCAGCTTGGCACATATCTACGAGCAGTACTTC. This gives the protein CASSLAHIYEQYF.